A single sample gave rise to the 15 T cell receptor beta chains below, sequenced in a study of blood T cells in healthy people across ages. It was with a sample-barcoded 5' primer and a J-beta primer mix that a second PCR of roughly 6 to 12 cycles was run. TCRdb re-called the 5' RACE reads through MiXCR, storing one row per CDR3 protein. The table records about 1 million distinct CDR3 sequences, 40% to 50% of them present only once. The specimen was blood. These receptors were taken from a woman between 55 and 75 years old in good health.

The gene calls are TRBV6-2 or TRBV6-3 and TRBJ2-7; 8 bases line up with TRBD2. The CDR3 runs 15 residues. V trimming: 6 bases; J trimming: 0 bases; junction bases outside the gene matches: 7. CDR1 MNHEY and CDR2 SVGEGT come from the germline V gene. In nucleotides, the CDR3 is TGTGCCAGCAGCCACAGCGGGAGTTCCTCCTACGAGCAGTACTTC. Its protein product is CASSHSGSSSYEQYF.

V and J are TRBV12-3 or TRBV12-4 and TRBJ2-3; maybe TRBD1 (5 bases). The CDR3 totals 15 residues. Trimming left V 6 bases short and J 3 bases short, with 16 bases between. The CDR3 DNA is TGTGCCAGCAGCATCCGTGTAGGGGTGACAGATACGCAGTATTTT. This gives the protein CASSIRVGVTDTQYF.

V is TRBV20-1 and J is TRBJ1-3; 7 bases align to TRBD1. V lost 0 bases and J lost 4; bases outside the gene matches: 9. The CDR3 totals 16 residues. Germline CDR1 reads DFQATT; CDR2 reads SNEGSKA (reference sequence). CDR3 in amino acids: CSARDRQGKSGNTIYF. The CDR3 DNA reads TGCAGTGCTAGAGATAGACAGGGAAAATCCGGAAACACCATATATTTT.

This clonotype was seen at least ten times. J is TRBJ2-5 and V is TRBV2; D is possibly TRBD1 (5 bases). Germline V lookup: CDR1 SNHLY, CDR2 FYNNEI. The CDR3 covers 14 residues. V shed 2 bases and J shed 3 bases, with 10 bases lying between them. The CDR3 region is CASSESAGKETQYF. As DNA, the CDR3 is TGTGCCAGCAGTGAATCGGCAGGGAAAGAGACCCAGTACTTC. Full variable domain (missing parts from reference TRBV2 and TRBJ2-5): EPEVTQTPSHQVTQMGQEVILRCVPISNHLYFYWYRQILGQKVEFLVSFYNNEISEKSEIFDDQFSVERPDGSNFTLKIRSTKLEDSAMYFCASSESAGKETQYFGPGTRLLVL.

This chain links TRBV7-3 with TRBJ1-5; 7 bases fit TRBD1. After removal of 4 bases from V and 0 bases from J, the junction contained 12 bases not matched to a gene. Germline V gene lookup returns CDR1 SGHTA and CDR2 FQGTGA. The CDR3 is made up of 18 amino acids. This chain's CDR3 is CASSSNTGTEHSNQPQHF. For the CDR3, the DNA is TGTGCCAGCAGCTCCAATACCGGGACAGAACATAGCAATCAGCCCCAGCATTTT.

This clonotype was seen only a few times. The rearrangement links TRBV20-1 to TRBJ2-3, with D perhaps matching TRBD2 (5 bases). This CDR3 region has 13 residues. V shed 7 bases and J shed 2 bases, with 13 bases lying between them. In germline, CDR1 is DFQATT, CDR2 SNEGSKA (reference sequence). The CDR3 DNA reads TGCAGTGGAGATGGCGGGCTCACAGATACGCAGTATTTT. This encodes CSGDGGLTDTQYF.

This chain joins TRBV4-1 and TRBJ2-6; TRBD2 agrees at 9 bases. J was trimmed by 1 base and V by 3 bases; bases with no gene match: 1. The germline V gene encodes CDR1 MGHRA and CDR2 YSYEKL. This CDR3 comprises 16 residues. The chain's CDR3 is CASSHAGGSGANVLTF. CDR3 nucleotides: TGCGCCAGCAGCCACGCGGGGGGGTCTGGGGCCAACGTCCTGACTTTC.

This clonotype was observed a handful of times. V and J are TRBV4-2 and TRBJ2-3; no clear D. The germline V and J ends were trimmed by 0 bases and 4 bases, with 5 bases remaining between them. Germline values: CDR1 LGHNA, CDR2 YNFKEQ. The CDR3 sequence is 13 residues long. DNA for the CDR3: TGTGCCAGCAGCCAAGATAAGGCAGATACGCAGTATTTT. The encoded protein is CASSQDKADTQYF.

This chain links TRBV27 with TRBJ2-1; D gene uncertain. V dropped 3 bases and J dropped 3 bases, with 12 bases sitting between them. Germline CDR1 reads MNHEY; CDR2 reads SMNVEV (reference sequence). The CDR3 sequence is 15 residues long. CDR3 sequence: CASSFSGRYYNEQFF. In DNA, the CDR3 is TGTGCCAGCAGTTTTTCGGGCAGATACTACAATGAGCAGTTCTTC.

The chain uses TRBV20-1 and TRBJ2-5; a possible D gene is TRBD1 (6 bases). Germline CDR1 DFQATT, CDR2 SNEGSKA (reference sequence). Trimming left V 6 bases short and J 3 bases short, with 17 bases between. The CDR3 extends over 14 amino acids. CDR3: CSAQGLRVEETQYF. CDR3 in DNA: TGCAGTGCCCAGGGGCTGCGCGTGGAAGAGACCCAGTACTTC.

The J gene is TRBJ2-1, the V gene TRBV20-1; 10 bases match TRBD1. The V gene end was trimmed by 0 bases and the J gene end by 6 bases; junction bases not matched to a gene: 8. The CDR3 extends over 16 amino acids. The germline V gene encodes CDR1 DFQATT and CDR2 SNEGSKA (reference sequence). In DNA form, the CDR3 reads TGCAGTGCTAGAGAGGGGGGGACAGGGGTCCGCAATGAGCAGTTCTTC. It yields the protein CSAREGGTGVRNEQFF.

The V call is TRBV20-1, the J call TRBJ2-5, with 11 bases matching TRBD2. This CDR3 contains 15 residues. The J segment lost 2 bases and the V segment lost 2 bases, leaving 4 bases of the junction unmatched. The germline V gene has CDR1 DFQATT and CDR2 SNEGSKA (reference sequence). The CDR3 DNA is TGCAGTGCTAGAACGACTAGCGGGATACAAGAGACCCAGTACTTC. Its protein product is CSARTTSGIQETQYF.

This clonotype has a count of ten or more. This rearrangement joins TRBV10-3 to TRBJ2-5, with a possible D match to TRBD1 (5 bases). Trimming pared 2 bases from V and 5 bases from J, leaving 18 bases between. This CDR3 is 16 amino acids long. Germline CDR1 is ENHRY and CDR2 is SYGVKD. CDR3 loop: CAISEMRLEGAETQYF. The CDR3 coding sequence is TGTGCCATCAGTGAGATGAGGCTAGAAGGGGCCGAGACCCAGTACTTC.

The V call is TRBV5-1, the J call TRBJ1-2; TRBD1 matches at 9 bases. CDR1 and CDR2 from the germline V gene are SGHRS and YFSETQ. CDR3 length: 14 residues. V was clipped by 4 bases and J by 5 bases; unmatched bases: 6. CDR3 in DNA: TGCGCCAGCAGCCTCGGACAGGGGTGGTATGGCTACACCTTC. Protein sequence: CASSLGQGWYGYTF.

The chain recombines TRBV20-1 with TRBJ2-4; D might be TRBD1 or TRBD2, each matching 5 bases. The J call may be faulty, since TRBJ2-5 better matches the DNA end. CDR1 DFQATT and CDR2 SNEGSKA come from the germline V gene (reference sequence). CDR3 length equals 13 residues. The CDR3 bases are TGCAGTGCTAGACTCCGGGGCTGGGAGACCCAGTACTTC. Its translation is CSARLRGWETQYF.